This T cell receptor (beta chain) was captured in a study of T cells in narcolepsy. The overall study: Donors had narcolepsy type 1 or type 2, or were healthy controls. Findings and caveats of the study: Autoreactive HCRT-specific and TRIB2-specific clonotypes were marked in same-patient CSF-versus-blood CD4+ comparisons.

In the case of this clone: What it binds is not known.

Assay: immunoSEQ multiplex PCR; the TCRdb copy retains only in-frame clones and omits some. This sample has roughly 11,000 clones, with 94% found just once. This clonotype was sampled from a human donor with narcolepsy. The sequencing input was CD45RA- memory CD4+ T cells from PBMCs.

The CDR3 is CASSPVARGSPDTQYF. The CDR3 DNA follows: TGTGCCAGCAGCCCCGTGGCCAGGGGGTCCCCAGATACGCAGTATTTT. J is TRBJ2-3 and V is TRBV5-6; 7 nucleotides align to TRBD1. CDR3 length equals 16 residues. Germline values: CDR1 SGHDT, CDR2 YYEEEE. After removal of 4 bases from V and 4 bases from J, the junction contained 12 bases not matched to a gene.